This TCR beta chain is from a study of stem cell transplantation in POMP-related autoinflammatory disease. Germline trimming cut 0 bases from V and 5 bases from J; bases unmatched to any gene: 2. This CDR3 is 15 amino acids long. Germline V CDR1 and CDR2: SGHRS, YFSETQ. Clones were read by immunoSEQ multiplex PCR, and TCRdb kept only the in-frame ones, dropping some. The repertoire includes tens of thousands of clones, approximately 91% of them detected once, and about 0.71% sits in the top ten. PRAID combined immunodeficiency and autoinflammation. The gene calls are TRBV5-1 and TRBJ2-5; 12 positions match TRBD1. Sequences were derived from CD4+ T cells from PBMCs, sampled after stem cell transplantation. This receptor was taken from a human patient with POMP-related autoinflammation and immune dysregulation (PRAID). These T cells may partly come from the graft donor. The CDR3 loop is CASSLEGQGAETQYF. For the CDR3, the DNA is TGCGCCAGCAGCTTGGAGGGACAGGGGGCTGAGACCCAGTACTTC. The variable domain in full, with the rest retrieved from reference TRBV5-1 and TRBJ2-5, is KAGVTQTPRYLIKTRGQQVTLSCSPISGHRSVSWYQQTPGQGLQFLFEYFSETQRNKGNFPGRFSGRQFSNSRSEMNVSTLELGDSALYLCASSLEGQGAETQYFGPGTRLLVL.